This T cell receptor beta chain appears in the sequencing data of a study of shared clonotypes between healthy human individuals. Across the whole study: The cohort had two women and a few men, ages 18 to 49.

Germline V gene sequence: CDR1 MDHEN, CDR2 SYDVKM. This CDR3 contains 15 residues. The germline V and J ends were trimmed by 6 bases and 6 bases, with 18 bases remaining between them. Running of the assay took place at deep level. Measured with immunoSEQ multiplex PCR; TCRdb has only the in-frame clones, and not every one. The table lists millions of clones, roughly 91% of them singletons. CD45RO-negative cells were positively selected for CCR7, leaving out terminally differentiated effector memory CD45RA+ cells. The J gene is TRBJ2-1, the V gene TRBV28; D is tentatively TRBD1 or TRBD2 (5 bases each). Sequencing used naive CD8+ T cells from PBMCs. The TCR originated in a man aged 18 to 29 in good health. Some clones in this sample may be carry-over from other donors' samples. CDR3 sequence (DNA): TGTGCCAGCAGGGAGGACAAGTTCTTGGTCAATGAGCAGTTCTTC. Protein product: CASREDKFLVNEQFF.